These 13 T cell receptor beta chains share one sample of origin, sequenced in a study of blood T cell repertoires in COVID-19. The repertoire was sequenced with immunoSEQ multiplex PCR; TCRdb's copy has only in-frame clones and lacks some. The top ten clones hold roughly 1% of a sample with about 82,000 clones, roughly 91% of them seen once. The sequencing input was PBMCs or T cells enriched from blood (not recorded which). These receptor sequences come from a woman in her forties or fifties with acute COVID-19.

This chain joins TRBV28 and TRBJ1-6; a weak D match, TRBD1 (5 bases). Germline CDR1 is MDHEN and CDR2 is SYDVKM. The CDR3 is 12 amino acids. V gave up 9 bases and J gave up 8 bases, with 11 bases separating them. CDR3 sequence reads: CASGAAHSPLHF. In nucleotides, the CDR3 is TGTGCCAGTGGGGCGGCCCATTCACCCCTCCACTTT.

This chain uses TRBV5-1 with TRBJ1-1, with D unclear. CDR3 length: 14 amino acids. V was trimmed by 2 bases and J by 4 bases, leaving 12 bases between them. Germline CDR1 and CDR2: SGHRS and YFSETQ. Written as DNA, the CDR3 is TGCGCCAGCAGCTTCGGATCTAGCGGCACTGAAGCTTTCTTT. Residues: CASSFGSSGTEAFF.

V usage is TRBV12-3 or TRBV12-4 and J usage is TRBJ2-3; a possible D gene is TRBD2 (6 bases). V lost 1 base and J 6 bases, leaving 8 bases between the germline ends. This CDR3 has 13 amino acids. The CDR3 is CASSLGGEDTQYF. CDR3 nucleotides: TGTGCCAGCAGTTTAGGGGGGGAGGATACGCAGTATTTT.

The V and J genes are TRBV5-1 and TRBJ2-3; 11 bases agree with TRBD1. The V and J ends lost 4 bases and 6 bases, in that order; junction bases with no gene match: 7. CDR1 and CDR2 (germline): SGHRS, YFSETQ. The CDR3 runs to 15 residues. CDR3 DNA sequence: TGCGCCAGCAGCAACCGGGACAGGGGGGAGGATACGCAGTATTTT. Protein product: CASSNRDRGEDTQYF.

The chain has TRBV7-2 and TRBJ2-1, with 7 bases lining up with TRBD1. The CDR3 length is 15 residues. Looked up from germline, CDR1 is SGHTA and CDR2 is FQGNSA. The trim removed 4 bases at V and 7 bases at J, leaving 10 bases unmatched. The CDR3 is CASSSITGTVNEQFF. The CDR3 DNA is TGTGCCAGCAGCTCCATTACCGGGACAGTTAATGAGCAGTTCTTC.

This chain connects TRBV5-4 to TRBJ2-3, with TRBD2 matching over 11 bases. Germline V gene data show CDR1 as SGHNT and CDR2 as YYREEE (reference sequence). Germline trimming cut 4 bases from V and 4 bases from J; bases unmatched to any gene: 5. The CDR3 totals 15 residues. The CDR3 sequence: CASSPTSGSPDTQYF. The CDR3 coding sequence is TGTGCCAGCAGCCCCACTAGCGGGAGTCCAGATACGCAGTATTTT. The full variable domain, its missing parts supplied by reference TRBV5-4 and TRBJ2-3, is ETGVTQSPTHLIKTRGQQVTLRCSSQSGHNTVSWYQQALGQGPQFIFQYYREEENGRGNFPPRFSGLQFPNYSSELNVNALELDDSALYLCASSPTSGSPDTQYFGPGTRLTVL.

Only one count was recorded for this clone. This chain joins TRBV6-2 or TRBV6-3 and TRBJ2-7; 8 nucleotides line up with TRBD2. CDR1 is MNHEY, CDR2 SVGEGT, per germline. This CDR3 contains 17 residues. J gave up 6 bases and V 2 bases, and 15 bases lay outside the gene matches. CDR3 nucleotide sequence: TGTGCCAGCAGTTACGCCGGAATAGCGGGAAACCTCCTCGAGCAGTACTTC. It specifies CASSYAGIAGNLLEQYF.

J is TRBJ2-3 and V is TRBV7-2, with D possibly matching TRBD2 (6 bases). V gave up 2 bases and J gave up 1 base, with 10 bases separating them. Germline V lookup: CDR1 SGHTA, CDR2 FQGNSA. The CDR3 is 15 residues long. The CDR3 spells CASSLRLGGTDTQYF. Here the CDR3 DNA reads TGTGCCAGCAGCTTAAGACTAGGTGGCACAGATACGCAGTATTTT.

On this clone: Sequence at one end of the junction differs from germline and may be a read error. The chain recombines TRBV7-7 with TRBJ1-3; TRBD1 aligns across 11 bases. The CDR3 covers 15 residues. Germline values: CDR1 SSHAT, CDR2 FNYEAQ (reference sequence). Here the CDR3 reads CASSLGTGGGNTIYF. CDR3 bases: TGTGCTAGCAGCTTAGGGACAGGGGGTGGAAACACCATATATTTT.

This chain joins TRBV10-3 and TRBJ1-6; perhaps TRBD1 as D (6 bases). Trimming left V 0 bases short and J 6 bases short, with 9 bases between. Germline lookup yields CDR1 ENHRY and CDR2 SYGVKD. This CDR3 contains 15 residues. The CDR3 is CAISESRGTNSPLHF. In DNA, the CDR3 is TGTGCCATCAGTGAGTCGAGGGGGACTAATTCACCCCTCCACTTT.

This chain joins TRBV28 and TRBJ1-6; no firm D call. The CDR3 runs to 15 residues. Trimming cost V 5 bases and J 6 bases, with 14 bases left between them. CDR1 and CDR2 from the germline V gene are MDHEN and SYDVKM. The CDR3 DNA reads as TGTGCCAGCAGTCTCACCGCGGCGCTTAATTCACCCCTCCACTTT. It codes for CASSLTAALNSPLHF.

The V gene is TRBV11-2, the J gene TRBJ1-5; D not certain. The CDR3 has 17 amino acids. The germline gives CDR1 SGHAT, CDR2 FQNNGV. The germline V and J ends were trimmed by 5 bases and 0 bases, with 17 bases remaining between them. The CDR3 nucleotides read TGTGCCAGCAGCCACCGCTCCTTACGGTATAGCAATCAGCCCCAGCATTTT. Translating gives CASSHRSLRYSNQPQHF.

This clone was counted a single time. The chain joins TRBV24-1 to TRBJ2-7; the D gene is possibly TRBD2 (6 bases). Per the germline V gene, CDR1 is KGHDR and CDR2 is SFDVKD. V was pared by 4 bases and J by 2 bases, with 17 bases between. The CDR3 is made up of 16 amino acids. The CDR3 loop is CATSDRKAGEPYEQYF. Written as DNA, the CDR3 is TGTGCCACCAGTGACCGCAAAGCGGGTGAACCCTACGAGCAGTACTTC.